Listed here are 8 T cell receptor beta chains from one sample, sequenced in a study of cytomegalovirus exposure and HLA in healthy donors (dated by TCRdb to about 2017). The library was obtained by the immunoSEQ multiplex PCR assay. For the multiplex PCR, a mixture combining 60 forward primers for TCR Vbeta segments and 13 reverse primers for TCR Jbeta segments was used. TCRdb re-hosts the immuneACCESS table, in-frame sequences only. Its copies lack some clones; in the studies checked, an unresolved V gene accounts for under half of them, and the cause for the rest is not known. The sample table records about 130,000 clones; about 85% of these occur just once. Clones ranked in the top ten supply over 1.5% of the sample. Sequencing used PBMCs. All receptors derive from a boy aged 5-17 years in good health and CMV-seronegative.

The chain has TRBV5-1 and TRBJ2-7; 12 nucleotides line up with TRBD2. The germline gives CDR1 SGHRS, CDR2 YFSETQ. Trimming cost V 4 bases and J 7 bases; bases outside gene matches: 3. CDR3 length equals 13 residues. CDR3: CASSRGLAGEQYF. CDR3 coding DNA: TGCGCCAGCAGCAGAGGACTAGCGGGGGAGCAGTACTTC.

This chain connects TRBV11-2 to TRBJ2-1, with D tentatively TRBD2 (6 bases). Germline V gives CDR1 SGHAT, CDR2 FQNNGV. The ends were cut back, 0 bases at V and 12 bases at J, with 12 bases in the middle. The CDR3 runs 13 residues. Here the CDR3 DNA reads TGTGCCAGCAGCTTAGATCCCGGGACTCCGCAGTTCTTC. Amino acid sequence: CASSLDPGTPQFF.

The rearrangement uses TRBV19 and TRBJ2-7; D remains ambiguous. The CDR3 runs 15 residues. V lost 5 bases and J lost 2, with 16 bases in between. Germline values: CDR1 LNHDA, CDR2 SQIVND (reference sequence). CDR3 amino acids: CASSSYSSKPYEQYF. As DNA, the CDR3 is TGTGCCAGTAGTTCATACAGTTCCAAACCCTACGAGCAGTACTTC.

Notes on this clone: A read error may account for a junction end that differs from germline. The chain uses TRBV6-4 and TRBJ1-2; D might be TRBD1 (6 bases). The germline V gene encodes CDR1 MRHNA and CDR2 SNTAGT. This CDR3 is built from 14 residues. The DNA of the CDR3 is TGTGCCAGCAGTGCGGGACAAGATGACTATGGCTACCCCTTC. Its translation: CASSAGQDDYGYPF.

V is TRBV6-5 and J is TRBJ1-5; possibly TRBD1 for D (6 bases). The V and J ends lost 7 bases and 0 bases respectively, with 7 bases between them. This CDR3 is 13 amino acids long. Per germline, CDR1 MNHEY and CDR2 SVGAGI. Here the CDR3 reads CASKGDSNQPQHF. As DNA, the CDR3 is TGTGCCAGCAAGGGGGATAGCAATCAGCCCCAGCATTTT.

This sequence joins TRBV4-1 and TRBJ2-1, with 9 bases matching TRBD2. This CDR3 has 16 amino acids. Germline V gives CDR1 MGHRA, CDR2 YSYEKL. V lost 3 bases and J lost 9; bases outside the gene matches: 12. The CDR3 protein is CASSHLAGYGMSEQFF. The CDR3 region has the DNA TGCGCCAGCAGCCATCTAGCGGGATATGGGATGAGTGAGCAGTTCTTC.

The rearrangement uses TRBV7-9 and TRBJ2-5; no reliable D call. Trimming removed 0 bases at V and 1 base at J, with 9 bases between. The germline V gene has CDR1 SEHNR and CDR2 FQNEAQ (reference sequence). This CDR3 comprises 15 residues. The CDR3 protein is CASSLAGAFQETQYF. The DNA for the CDR3 is TGTGCCAGCAGCTTAGCTGGAGCCTTCCAAGAGACCCAGTACTTC.

There are a few counts of this clone. V gene TRBV13 combines with J gene TRBJ2-1; 8 nucleotides align to TRBD2. The CDR3 extends over 15 amino acids. The junction had 12 bases not matched to a gene; V was cut back by 5 bases and J by 9 bases. Germline assignment: CDR1 PRHDT and CDR2 FYEKMQ (reference sequence). In DNA, the CDR3 is TGTGCCAGCAGCCGACCGGGACTAGTTCGTGGTGAGCAGTTCTTC. Translated, it gives CASSRPGLVRGEQFF.